The clone carrying this T cell receptor beta chain was recorded at least ten times. The antigen is unknown. This CDR3 comprises 16 residues. Trimming at V came to 2 bases and at J to 5 bases, leaving 7 bases not matched to a gene. The germline gives CDR1 MNHNY, CDR2 SVGAGI (reference sequence). Production of TCR beta cDNA used around 500 ng total RNA together with a constant-region primer. What produced the TCR beta libraries was three nested multiplex PCR rounds using slightly modified ARM-PCR. In the first two PCR rounds, TRBV1-TRBV30 forward primers were paired with a C-beta reverse primer, and each round lasted about 9 cycles. TCRdb re-called the multiplex PCR reads with MiXCR, one entry per CDR3 protein. Among 330,000 or so distinct CDR3 sequences listed, almost 65% were seen once. Alongside blood RNA obtained from unsorted whole blood, germline DNA was also extracted. Among the patients, all had chronic HBV infection and none had been treated.

The data derive from a study of tumor-infiltrating lymphocytes in primary liver carcinoma. The study's findings and limits: Paired tumor-adjacent and tumor-blood samples overlapped less than tumor region pairs did.

The TCR comes from a man aged 40-49 years with primary liver carcinoma and hepatitis B virus infection. This sequence joins TRBV6-6 and TRBJ2-1; TRBD2 matches 9 bases. Sequenced material: peripheral blood. The CDR3 sequence: CASSYLGLAPNNEQFF. The CDR3 region has the DNA TGTGCCAGCAGTTACCTCGGACTAGCGCCGAACAATGAGCAGTTCTTC.